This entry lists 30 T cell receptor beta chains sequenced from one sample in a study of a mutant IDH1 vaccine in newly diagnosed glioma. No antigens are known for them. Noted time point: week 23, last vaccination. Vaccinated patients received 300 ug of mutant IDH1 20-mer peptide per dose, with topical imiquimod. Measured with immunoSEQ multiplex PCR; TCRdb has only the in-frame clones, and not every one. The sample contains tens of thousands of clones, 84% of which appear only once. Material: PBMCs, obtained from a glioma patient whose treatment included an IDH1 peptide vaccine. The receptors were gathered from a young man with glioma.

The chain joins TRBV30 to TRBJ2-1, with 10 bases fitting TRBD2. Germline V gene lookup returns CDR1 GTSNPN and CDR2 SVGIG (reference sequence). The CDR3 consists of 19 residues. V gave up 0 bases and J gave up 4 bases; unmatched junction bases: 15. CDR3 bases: TGTGCCTGGAGTGTACTAGGGAGCGGGAGGGCCCAGGGTTACAATGAGCAGTTCTTC. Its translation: CAWSVLGSGRAQGYNEQFF. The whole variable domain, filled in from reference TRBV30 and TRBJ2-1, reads SQTIHQWPATLVQPVGSPLSLECTVEGTSNPNLYWYRQAAGRGLQLLFYSVGIGQISSEVPQNLSASRPQDRQFILSSKKLLLSDSGFYLCAWSVLGSGRAQGYNEQFFGPGTRLTVL.

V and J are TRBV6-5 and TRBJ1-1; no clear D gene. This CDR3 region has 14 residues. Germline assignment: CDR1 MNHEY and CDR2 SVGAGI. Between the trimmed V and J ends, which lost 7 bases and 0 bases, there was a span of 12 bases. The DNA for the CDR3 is TGTGCCAGCATCAACGGGAGGTTGAACACTGAAGCTTTCTTT. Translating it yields CASINGRLNTEAFF.

The CDR3 loop is CASSYSIPFFSRSPLHF. In DNA, the CDR3 is TGTGCCAGCAGTTACTCGATCCCATTTTTCTCTCGATCACCCCTCCACTTT. This chain links TRBV6-7 with TRBJ1-6; D call uncertain. TRBV6-7 is flagged as an ORF with uncertain function. Between the trimmed V and J ends, which lost 0 bases and 10 bases, there was a span of 19 bases. CDR3 size: 17 residues.

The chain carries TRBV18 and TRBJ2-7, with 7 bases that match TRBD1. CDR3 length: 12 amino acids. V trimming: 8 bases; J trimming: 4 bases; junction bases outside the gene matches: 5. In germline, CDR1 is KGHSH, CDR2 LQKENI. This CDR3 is CASRDSKYEQYF. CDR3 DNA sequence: TGTGCCAGCCGGGACAGCAAATACGAGCAGTACTTC.

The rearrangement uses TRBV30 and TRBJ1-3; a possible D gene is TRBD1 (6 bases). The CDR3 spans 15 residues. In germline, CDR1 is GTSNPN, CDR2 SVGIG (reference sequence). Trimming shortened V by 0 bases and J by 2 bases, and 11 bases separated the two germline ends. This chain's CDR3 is CAWSVLGAAGNTIYF. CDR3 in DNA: TGTGCCTGGAGTGTATTGGGGGCGGCTGGAAACACCATATATTTT.

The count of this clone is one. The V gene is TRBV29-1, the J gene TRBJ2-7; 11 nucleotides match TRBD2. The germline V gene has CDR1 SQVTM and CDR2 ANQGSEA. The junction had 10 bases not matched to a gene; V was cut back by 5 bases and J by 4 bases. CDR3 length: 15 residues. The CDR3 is CSVLSSGGLLYEQYF. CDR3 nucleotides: TGCAGCGTTCTCTCTAGCGGGGGGCTACTATACGAGCAGTACTTC.

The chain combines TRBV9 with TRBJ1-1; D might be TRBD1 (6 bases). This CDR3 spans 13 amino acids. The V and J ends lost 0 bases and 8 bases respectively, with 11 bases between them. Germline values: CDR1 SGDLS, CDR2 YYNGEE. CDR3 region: CASSVENDREAFF. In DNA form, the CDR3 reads TGTGCCAGCAGCGTAGAAAACGACAGGGAAGCTTTCTTT.

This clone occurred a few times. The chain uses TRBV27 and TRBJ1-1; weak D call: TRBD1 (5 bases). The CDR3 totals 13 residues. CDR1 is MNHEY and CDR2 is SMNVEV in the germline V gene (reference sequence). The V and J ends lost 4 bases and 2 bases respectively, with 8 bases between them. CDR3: CASSWGDNTEAFF. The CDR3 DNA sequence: TGTGCCAGCAGTTGGGGGGACAACACTGAAGCTTTCTTT.

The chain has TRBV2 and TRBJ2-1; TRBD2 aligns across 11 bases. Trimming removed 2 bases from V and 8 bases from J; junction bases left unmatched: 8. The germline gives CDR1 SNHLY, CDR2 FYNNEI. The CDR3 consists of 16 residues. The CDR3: CASSELVAGGGDEQFF. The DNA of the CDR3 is TGTGCCAGCAGTGAACTCGTAGCGGGAGGGGGGGATGAGCAGTTCTTC.

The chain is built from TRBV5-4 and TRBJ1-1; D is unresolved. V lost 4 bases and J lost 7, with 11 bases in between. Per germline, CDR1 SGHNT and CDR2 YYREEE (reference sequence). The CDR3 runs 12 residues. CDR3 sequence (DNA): TGTGCCAGCAGCCAGGAGTCCAGTGAAGCTTTCTTT. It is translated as CASSQESSEAFF.

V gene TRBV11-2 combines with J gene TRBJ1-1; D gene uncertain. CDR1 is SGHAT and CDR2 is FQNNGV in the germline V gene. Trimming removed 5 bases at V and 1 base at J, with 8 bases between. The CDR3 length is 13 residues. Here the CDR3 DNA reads TGTGCCAGCAGCATCGACGGGAACACTGAAGCTTTCTTT. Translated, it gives CASSIDGNTEAFF.

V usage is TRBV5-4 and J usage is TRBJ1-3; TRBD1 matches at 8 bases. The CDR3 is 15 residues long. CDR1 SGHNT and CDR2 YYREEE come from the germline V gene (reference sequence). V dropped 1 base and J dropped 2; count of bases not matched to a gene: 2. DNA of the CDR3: TGTGCCAGCAGCTTGAGGACAGGGACTGGAAACACCATATATTTT. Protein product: CASSLRTGTGNTIYF.

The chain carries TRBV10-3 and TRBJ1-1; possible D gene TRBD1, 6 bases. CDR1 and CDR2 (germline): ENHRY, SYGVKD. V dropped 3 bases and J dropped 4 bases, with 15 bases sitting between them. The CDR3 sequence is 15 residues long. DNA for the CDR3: TGTGCCATCAGTGAAGATTACAGGGCCGGCACTGAAGCTTTCTTT. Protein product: CAISEDYRAGTEAFF.

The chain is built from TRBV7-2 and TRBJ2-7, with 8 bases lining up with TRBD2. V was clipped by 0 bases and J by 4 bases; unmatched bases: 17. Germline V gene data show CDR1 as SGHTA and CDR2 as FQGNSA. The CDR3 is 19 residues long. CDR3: CASSLARGSGSSPHYEQYF. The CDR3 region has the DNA TGTGCCAGCAGCTTAGCGAGGGGAAGCGGGAGTTCCCCTCATTACGAGCAGTACTTC.

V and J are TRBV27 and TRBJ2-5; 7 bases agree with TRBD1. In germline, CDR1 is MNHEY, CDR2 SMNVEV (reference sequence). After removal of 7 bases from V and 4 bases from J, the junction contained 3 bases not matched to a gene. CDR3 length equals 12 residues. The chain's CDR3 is CASTDRVETQYF. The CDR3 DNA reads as TGTGCCAGCACCGACAGGGTAGAGACCCAGTACTTC.

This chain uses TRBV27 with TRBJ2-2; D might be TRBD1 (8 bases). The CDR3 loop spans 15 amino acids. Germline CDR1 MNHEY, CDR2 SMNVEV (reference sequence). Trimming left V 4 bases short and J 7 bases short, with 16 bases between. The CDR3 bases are TGTGCCAGCAGTTATGGACAGGGAGGGTACGGGGAGCTGTTTTTT. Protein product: CASSYGQGGYGELFF.

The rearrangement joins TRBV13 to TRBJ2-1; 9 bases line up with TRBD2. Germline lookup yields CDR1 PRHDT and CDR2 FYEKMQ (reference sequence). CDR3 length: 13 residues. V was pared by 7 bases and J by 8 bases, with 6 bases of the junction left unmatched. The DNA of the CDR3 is TGTGCCAGCAAGACTAGCGGTTACGATGAGCAGTTCTTC. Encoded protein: CASKTSGYDEQFF.

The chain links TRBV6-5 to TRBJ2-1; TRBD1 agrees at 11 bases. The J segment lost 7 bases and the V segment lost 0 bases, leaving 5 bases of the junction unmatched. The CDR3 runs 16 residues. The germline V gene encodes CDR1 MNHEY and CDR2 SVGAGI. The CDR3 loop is CASSYSVGTGGNEQFF. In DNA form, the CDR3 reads TGTGCCAGCAGTTACTCGGTCGGGACAGGGGGTAATGAGCAGTTCTTC.

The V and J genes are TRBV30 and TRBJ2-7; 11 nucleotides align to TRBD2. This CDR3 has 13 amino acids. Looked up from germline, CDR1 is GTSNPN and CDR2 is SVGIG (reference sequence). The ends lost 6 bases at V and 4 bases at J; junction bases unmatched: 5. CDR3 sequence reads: CACHGTSGYEQYF. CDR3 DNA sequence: TGTGCCTGCCACGGGACTAGCGGATACGAGCAGTACTTC.

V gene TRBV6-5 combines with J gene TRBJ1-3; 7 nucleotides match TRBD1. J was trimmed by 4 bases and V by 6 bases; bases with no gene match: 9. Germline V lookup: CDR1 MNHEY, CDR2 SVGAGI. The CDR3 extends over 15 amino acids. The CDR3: CASSLPYRGGNTIYF. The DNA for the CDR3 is TGTGCCAGCAGCCTCCCTTACAGGGGAGGAAACACCATATATTTT.

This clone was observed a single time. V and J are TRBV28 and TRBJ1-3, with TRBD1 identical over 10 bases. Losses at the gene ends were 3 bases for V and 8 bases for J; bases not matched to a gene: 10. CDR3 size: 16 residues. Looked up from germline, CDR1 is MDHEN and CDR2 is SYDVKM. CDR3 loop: CASSFFPGQGSDTIYF. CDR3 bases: TGTGCCAGCAGTTTCTTTCCGGGACAGGGGTCGGACACCATATATTTT.

CDR3 sequence (DNA): TGTGCCAGCAGCCCAGGGACAGGAACCTACGAGCAGTACTTC. Protein: CASSPGTGTYEQYF. This sequence joins TRBV7-3 and TRBJ2-7; TRBD1 matches 8 bases. V shed 5 bases, J shed 2 bases, and the junction held 5 bases outside the gene matches. Germline V gives CDR1 SGHTA, CDR2 FQGTGA. This CDR3 is built from 14 residues.

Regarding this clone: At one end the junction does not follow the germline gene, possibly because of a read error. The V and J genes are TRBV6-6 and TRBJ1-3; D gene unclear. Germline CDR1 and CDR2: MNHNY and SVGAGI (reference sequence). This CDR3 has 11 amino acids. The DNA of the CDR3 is TGCGGCGTTTCCTCTGGAAACACCATATATTTT. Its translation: CGVSSGNTIYF.

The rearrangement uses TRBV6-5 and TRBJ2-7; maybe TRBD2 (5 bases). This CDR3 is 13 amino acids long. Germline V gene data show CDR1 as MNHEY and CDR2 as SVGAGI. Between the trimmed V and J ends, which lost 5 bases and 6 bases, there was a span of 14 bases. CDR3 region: CASSEALGGEQYF. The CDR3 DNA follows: TGTGCCAGCAGTGAGGCCTTAGGAGGCGAGCAGTACTTC.

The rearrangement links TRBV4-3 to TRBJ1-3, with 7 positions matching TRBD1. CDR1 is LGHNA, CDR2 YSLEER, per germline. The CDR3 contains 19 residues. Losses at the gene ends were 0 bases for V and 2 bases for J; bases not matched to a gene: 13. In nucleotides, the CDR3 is TGCGCCAGCAGCCAAGATCTTGGAGGGGGCATAGGAGCTGGAAACACCATATATTTT. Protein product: CASSQDLGGGIGAGNTIYF.

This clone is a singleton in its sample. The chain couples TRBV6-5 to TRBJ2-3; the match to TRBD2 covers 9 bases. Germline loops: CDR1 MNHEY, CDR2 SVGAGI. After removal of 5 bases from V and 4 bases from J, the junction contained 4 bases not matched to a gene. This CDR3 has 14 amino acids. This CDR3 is CASSLGLASDTQYF. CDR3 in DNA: TGTGCCAGCAGTCTGGGACTAGCTTCAGATACGCAGTATTTT.

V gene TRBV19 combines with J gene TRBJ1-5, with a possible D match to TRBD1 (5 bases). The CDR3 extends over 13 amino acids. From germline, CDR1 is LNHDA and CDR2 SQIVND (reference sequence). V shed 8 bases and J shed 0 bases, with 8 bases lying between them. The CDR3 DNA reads TGTGCCAGTCAGGGTTATAGCAATCAGCCCCAGCATTTT. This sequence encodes CASQGYSNQPQHF.

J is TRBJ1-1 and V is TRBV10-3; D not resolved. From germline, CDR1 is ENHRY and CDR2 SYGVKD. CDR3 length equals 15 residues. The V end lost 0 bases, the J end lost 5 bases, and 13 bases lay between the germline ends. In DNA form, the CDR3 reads TGTGCCATCAGTGAGTCGGGTGGCGCCAGGACTGAAGCTTTCTTT. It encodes CAISESGGARTEAFF.

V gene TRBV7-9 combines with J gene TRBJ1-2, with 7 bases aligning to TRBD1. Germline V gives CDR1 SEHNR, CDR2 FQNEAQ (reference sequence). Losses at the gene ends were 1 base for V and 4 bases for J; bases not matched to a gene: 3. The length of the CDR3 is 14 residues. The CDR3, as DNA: TGTGCCAGCAGCTTAGACAGGGGCGGCTATGGCTACACCTTC. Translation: CASSLDRGGYGYTF.

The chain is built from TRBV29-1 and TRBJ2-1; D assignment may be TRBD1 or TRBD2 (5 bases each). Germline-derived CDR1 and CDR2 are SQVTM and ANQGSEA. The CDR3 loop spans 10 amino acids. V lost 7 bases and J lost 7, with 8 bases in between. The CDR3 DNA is TGCAGCGGGGGGTTGAATGAGCAGTTCTTC. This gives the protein CSGGLNEQFF.